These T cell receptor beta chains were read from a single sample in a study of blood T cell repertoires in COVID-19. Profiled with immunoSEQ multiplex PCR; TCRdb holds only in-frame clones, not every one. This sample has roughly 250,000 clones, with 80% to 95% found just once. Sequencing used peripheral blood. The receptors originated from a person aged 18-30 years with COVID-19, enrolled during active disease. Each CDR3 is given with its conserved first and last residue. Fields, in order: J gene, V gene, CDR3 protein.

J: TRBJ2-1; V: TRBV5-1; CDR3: CASSSGQGLGDEQFF
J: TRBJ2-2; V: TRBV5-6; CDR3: CASSSGRGTGELFF
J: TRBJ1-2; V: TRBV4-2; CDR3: CASSHTVDTNYGYTF
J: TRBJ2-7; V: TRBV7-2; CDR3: CASSFSPASYEQYF
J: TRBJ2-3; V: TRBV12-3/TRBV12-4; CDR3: CASRIGVVGTQYF
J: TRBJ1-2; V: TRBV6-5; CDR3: CASSYSGGFSGYTF
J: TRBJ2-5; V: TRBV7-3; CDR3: CASSSDQETQYF
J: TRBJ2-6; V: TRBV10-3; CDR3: CAIQGGGANVLTF
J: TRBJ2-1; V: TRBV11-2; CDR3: CASSRLAGGHEQFF
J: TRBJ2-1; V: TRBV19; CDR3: CASSILASYNEQFF
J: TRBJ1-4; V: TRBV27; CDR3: CASTPGIGVFEKLFF
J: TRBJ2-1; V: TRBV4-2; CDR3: CASSQNGQGAGTFF
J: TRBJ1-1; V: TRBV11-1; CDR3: CASSQRWGGNTEAFF
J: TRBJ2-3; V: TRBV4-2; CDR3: CASSQGPAGASTDTQYF
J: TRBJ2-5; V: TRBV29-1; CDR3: CSVVTGGETQYF
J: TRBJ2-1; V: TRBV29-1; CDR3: CSVVVLGEQFF
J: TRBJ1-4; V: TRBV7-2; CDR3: CASSLQADEKLFF
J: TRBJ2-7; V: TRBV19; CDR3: CASSRATGTAYEQYF
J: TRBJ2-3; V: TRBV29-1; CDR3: CSVRLGVVRADTQYF
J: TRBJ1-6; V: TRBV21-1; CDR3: CASSKRTGKSPSYNSPLHF
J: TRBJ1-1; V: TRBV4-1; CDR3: CASRETRDRPMNTEAFF
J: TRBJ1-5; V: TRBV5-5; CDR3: CASSQAGQGLQPQHF
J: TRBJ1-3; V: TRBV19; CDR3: CASSDHLAGTGLSGNTIYF
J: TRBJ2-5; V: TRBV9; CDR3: CASSVNPARTGPPGETQYF
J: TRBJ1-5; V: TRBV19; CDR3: CASSYGYSNQPQHF
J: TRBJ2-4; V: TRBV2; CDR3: CASSEWEVTSGKNIQYF
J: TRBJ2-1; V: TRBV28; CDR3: CASSPTKLDFSPYNEQFF
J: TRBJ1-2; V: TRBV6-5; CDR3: CASSYSQGAVGGYTF
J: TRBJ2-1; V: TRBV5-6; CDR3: CASSVGLAVNEQFF
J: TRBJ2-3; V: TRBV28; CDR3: CASSLQGGSADTQYF
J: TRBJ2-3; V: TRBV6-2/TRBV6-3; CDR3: CASSQDGASGTDTQYF